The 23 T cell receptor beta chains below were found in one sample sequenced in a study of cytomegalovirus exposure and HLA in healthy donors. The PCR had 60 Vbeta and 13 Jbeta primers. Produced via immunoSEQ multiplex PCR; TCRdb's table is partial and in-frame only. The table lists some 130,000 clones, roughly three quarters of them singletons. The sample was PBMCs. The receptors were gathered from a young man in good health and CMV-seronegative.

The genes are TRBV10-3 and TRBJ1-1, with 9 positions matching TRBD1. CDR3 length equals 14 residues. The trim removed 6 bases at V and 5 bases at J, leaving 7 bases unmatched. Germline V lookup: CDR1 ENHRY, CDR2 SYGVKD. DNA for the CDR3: TGTGCCATCAGCCGTGGACAGGGGATAACTGAAGCTTTCTTT. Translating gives CAISRGQGITEAFF.

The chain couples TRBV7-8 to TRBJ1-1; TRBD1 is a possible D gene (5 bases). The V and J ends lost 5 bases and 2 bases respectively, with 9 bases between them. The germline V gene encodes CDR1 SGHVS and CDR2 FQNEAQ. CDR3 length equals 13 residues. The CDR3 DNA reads TGTGCCAGCAGCCCGACAGTAAACACTGAAGCTTTCTTT. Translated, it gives CASSPTVNTEAFF.

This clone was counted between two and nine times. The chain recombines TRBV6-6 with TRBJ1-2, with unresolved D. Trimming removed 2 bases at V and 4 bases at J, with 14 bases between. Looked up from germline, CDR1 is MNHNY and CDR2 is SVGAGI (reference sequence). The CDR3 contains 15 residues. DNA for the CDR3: TGTGCCAGCAGTTACGGGCAAGGGAGGCTCTATGGCTACACCTTC. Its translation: CASSYGQGRLYGYTF.

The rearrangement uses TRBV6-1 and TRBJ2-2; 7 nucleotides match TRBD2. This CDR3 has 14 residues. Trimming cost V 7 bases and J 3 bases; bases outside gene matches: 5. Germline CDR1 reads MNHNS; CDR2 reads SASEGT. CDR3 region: CASTVAGDTGELFF. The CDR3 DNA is TGTGCCAGCACCGTCGCGGGAGACACCGGGGAGCTGTTTTTT.

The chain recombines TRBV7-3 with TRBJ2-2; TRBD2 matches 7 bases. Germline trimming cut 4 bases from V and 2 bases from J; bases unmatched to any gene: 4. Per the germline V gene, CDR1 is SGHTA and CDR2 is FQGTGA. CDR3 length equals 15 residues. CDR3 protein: CASSYSGTNTGELFF. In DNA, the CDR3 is TGTGCCAGCAGCTACAGCGGGACCAACACCGGGGAGCTGTTTTTT.

The CDR3 spells CSARLGVRFGADTQYF. CDR3 coding DNA: TGCAGCGCCCGCCTAGGGGTGCGTTTTGGTGCAGATACGCAGTATTTT. This chain connects TRBV29-1 to TRBJ2-3; D may be TRBD1 (5 bases). CDR3 length: 16 residues. V lost 7 bases, J lost 4 bases, and 24 bases lay in between. Germline lookup yields CDR1 SQVTM and CDR2 ANQGSEA.

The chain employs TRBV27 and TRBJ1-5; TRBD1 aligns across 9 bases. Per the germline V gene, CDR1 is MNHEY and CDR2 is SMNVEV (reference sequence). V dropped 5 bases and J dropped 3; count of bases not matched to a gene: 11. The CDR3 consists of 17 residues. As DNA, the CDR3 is TGTGCCAGCAGTCCATATCTGACAGGGGGATACAATCAGCCCCAGCATTTT. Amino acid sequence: CASSPYLTGGYNQPQHF.

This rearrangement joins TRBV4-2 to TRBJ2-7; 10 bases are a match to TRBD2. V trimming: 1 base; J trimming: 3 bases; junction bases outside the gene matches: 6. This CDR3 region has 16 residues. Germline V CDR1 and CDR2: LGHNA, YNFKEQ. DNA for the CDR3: TGTGCCAGCAGCCAAGTTTCAGCGGGAGGGTTCTACGAGCAGTACTTC. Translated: CASSQVSAGGFYEQYF.

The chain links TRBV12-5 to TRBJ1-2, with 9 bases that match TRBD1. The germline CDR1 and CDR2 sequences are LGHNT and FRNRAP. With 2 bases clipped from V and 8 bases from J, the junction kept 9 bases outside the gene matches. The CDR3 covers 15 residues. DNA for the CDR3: TGTGCTAGTGGTTTGACCAAACAGGGGGCGAGAGGCTACACCTTC. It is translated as CASGLTKQGARGYTF.

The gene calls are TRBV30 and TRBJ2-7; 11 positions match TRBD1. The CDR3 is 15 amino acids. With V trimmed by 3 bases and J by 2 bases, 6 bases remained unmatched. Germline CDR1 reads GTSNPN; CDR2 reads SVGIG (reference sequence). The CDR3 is CAWSDPGQGAYEQYF. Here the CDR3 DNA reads TGTGCCTGGAGCGATCCGGGACAGGGGGCCTACGAGCAGTACTTC.

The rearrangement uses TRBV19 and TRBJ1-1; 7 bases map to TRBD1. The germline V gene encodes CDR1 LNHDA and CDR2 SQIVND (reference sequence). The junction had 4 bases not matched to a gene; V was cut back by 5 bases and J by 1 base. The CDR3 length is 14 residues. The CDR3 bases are TGTGCCAGTAGTTGGGACAGAGAGAACACTGAAGCTTTCTTT. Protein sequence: CASSWDRENTEAFF.

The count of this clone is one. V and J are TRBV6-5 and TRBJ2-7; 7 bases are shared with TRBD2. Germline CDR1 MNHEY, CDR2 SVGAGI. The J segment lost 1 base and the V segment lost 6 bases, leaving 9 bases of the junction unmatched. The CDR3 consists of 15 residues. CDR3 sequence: CASSPETSRSYEQYF. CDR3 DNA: TGTGCCAGCAGCCCCGAGACTAGCCGTTCCTACGAGCAGTACTTC.

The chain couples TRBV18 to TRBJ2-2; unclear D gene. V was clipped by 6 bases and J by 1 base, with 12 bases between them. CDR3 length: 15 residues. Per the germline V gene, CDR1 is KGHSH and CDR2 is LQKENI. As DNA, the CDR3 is TGTGCCAGCTCCCGAATGGCGGAGAACACCGGGGAGCTGTTTTTT. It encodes CASSRMAENTGELFF.

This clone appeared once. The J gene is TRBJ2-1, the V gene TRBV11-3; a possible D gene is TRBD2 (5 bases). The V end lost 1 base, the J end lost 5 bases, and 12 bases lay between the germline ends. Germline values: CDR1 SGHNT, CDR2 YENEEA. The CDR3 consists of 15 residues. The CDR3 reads CASSLGLSDNNEQFF. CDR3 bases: TGTGCCAGCAGCTTAGGACTAAGCGATAACAATGAGCAGTTCTTC.

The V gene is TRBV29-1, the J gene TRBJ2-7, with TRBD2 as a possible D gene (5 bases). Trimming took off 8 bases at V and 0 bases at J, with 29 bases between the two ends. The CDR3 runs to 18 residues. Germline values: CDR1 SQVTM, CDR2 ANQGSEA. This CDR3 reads CSTLGPGGIGGLSYEQYF. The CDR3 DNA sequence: TGCAGCACCCTGGGCCCAGGAGGTATAGGCGGGCTCTCCTACGAGCAGTACTTC.

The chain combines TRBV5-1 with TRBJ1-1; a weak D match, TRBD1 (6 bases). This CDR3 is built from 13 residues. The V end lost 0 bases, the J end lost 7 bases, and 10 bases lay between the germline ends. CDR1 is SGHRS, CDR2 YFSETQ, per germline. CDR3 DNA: TGCGCCAGCAGCTTGGACAGGGCGGATGAAGCTTTCTTT. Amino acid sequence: CASSLDRADEAFF.

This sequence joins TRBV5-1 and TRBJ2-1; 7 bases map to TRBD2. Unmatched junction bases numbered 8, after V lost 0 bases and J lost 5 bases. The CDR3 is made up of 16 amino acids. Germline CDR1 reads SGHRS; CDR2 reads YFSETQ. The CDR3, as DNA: TGCGCCAGCAGCTTGGTAGTAGCGGGCATGGACAATGAGCAGTTCTTC. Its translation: CASSLVVAGMDNEQFF.

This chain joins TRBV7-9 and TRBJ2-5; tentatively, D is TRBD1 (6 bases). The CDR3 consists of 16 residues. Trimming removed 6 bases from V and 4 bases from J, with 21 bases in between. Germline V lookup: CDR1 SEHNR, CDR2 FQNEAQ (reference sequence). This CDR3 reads CASRGQQGRWGETQYF. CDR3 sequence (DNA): TGTGCCAGCAGGGGGCAACAGGGACGGTGGGGAGAGACCCAGTACTTC.

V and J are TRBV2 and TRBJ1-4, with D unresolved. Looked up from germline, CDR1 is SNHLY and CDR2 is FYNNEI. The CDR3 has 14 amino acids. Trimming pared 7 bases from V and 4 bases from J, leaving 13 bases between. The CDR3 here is CASTAQPFNEKLFF. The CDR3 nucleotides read TGTGCCAGCACCGCACAACCATTTAATGAAAAACTGTTTTTT. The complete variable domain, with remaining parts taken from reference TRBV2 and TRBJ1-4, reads EPEVTQTPSHQVTQMGQEVILRCVPISNHLYFYWYRQILGQKVEFLVSFYNNEISEKSEIFDDQFSVERPDGSNFTLKIRSTKLEDSAMYFCASTAQPFNEKLFFGSGTQLSVL.

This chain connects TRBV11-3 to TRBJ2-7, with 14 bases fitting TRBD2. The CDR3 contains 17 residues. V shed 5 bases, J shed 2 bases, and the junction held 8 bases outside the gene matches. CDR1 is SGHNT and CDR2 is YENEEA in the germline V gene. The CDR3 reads CASSRGPTSGRAYEQYF. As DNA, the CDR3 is TGTGCCAGCAGCCGGGGACCGACTAGCGGGAGGGCCTACGAGCAGTACTTC.

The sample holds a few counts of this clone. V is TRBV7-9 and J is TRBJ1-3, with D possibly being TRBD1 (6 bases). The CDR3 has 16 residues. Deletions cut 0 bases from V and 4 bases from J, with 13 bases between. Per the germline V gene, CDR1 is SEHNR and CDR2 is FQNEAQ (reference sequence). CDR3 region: CASSLAIQGYGNTIYF. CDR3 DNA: TGTGCCAGCAGCTTAGCGATCCAGGGGTACGGAAACACCATATATTTT.

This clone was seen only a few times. The CDR3, as DNA: TGTGCCAGCAGCAAACCCGGGACAGGGAGGGGGTATGGCTACACCTTC. Its protein is CASSKPGTGRGYGYTF. The V call is TRBV7-6, the J call TRBJ1-2, with TRBD1 matching 9 bases. Germline CDR1 and CDR2: SGHVS and FNYEAQ. J was trimmed by 5 bases and V by 5 bases; bases with no gene match: 12. CDR3 size: 16 residues.

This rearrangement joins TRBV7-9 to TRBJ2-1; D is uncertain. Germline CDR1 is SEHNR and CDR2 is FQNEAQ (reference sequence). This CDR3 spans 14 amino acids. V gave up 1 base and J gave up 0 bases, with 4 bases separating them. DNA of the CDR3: TGTGCCAGCAGCTTAGACACCTCCTACAATGAGCAGTTCTTC. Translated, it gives CASSLDTSYNEQFF. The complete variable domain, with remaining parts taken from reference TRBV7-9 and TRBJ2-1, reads DTGVSQNPRHKITKRGQNVTFRCDPISEHNRLYWYRQTLGQGPEFLTYFQNEAQLEKSRLLSDRFSAERPKGSFSTLEIQRTEQGDSAMYLCASSLDTSYNEQFFGPGTRLTVL.